Each of the 24 T cell receptor beta chains below was sequenced from the same sample in a study of T cell repertoires in cytomegalovirus infection. TCRdb used MiXCR to reprocess the reads, holding one entry per CDR3 protein. The sample comprises some 150,000 distinct CDR3 sequences, 20% to 30% of which are singletons, and roughly 11% rests with the top ten. Sequenced material: PBMCs. These receptors all stem from a human donor in good health (CMV status not recorded). Some clones in this sample may be carry-over from other donors' samples.

This clonotype was found a few times. The V call is TRBV20-1, the J call TRBJ2-7; TRBD1 matches at 7 bases. This CDR3 is 14 amino acids long. The ends lost 6 bases at V and 0 bases at J; junction bases unmatched: 8. The V gene's germline CDR1 is DFQATT and CDR2 SNEGSKA (reference sequence). The CDR3: CSAPTGASSYEQYF. The CDR3 DNA sequence: TGCAGTGCACCCACAGGGGCGAGCTCCTACGAGCAGTACTTC.

The chain recombines TRBV28 with TRBJ1-5, with TRBD1 matching over 12 bases. Germline V gene data show CDR1 as MDHEN and CDR2 as SYDVKM. This CDR3 is built from 16 residues. V shed 6 bases, J shed 7 bases, and the junction held 10 bases outside the gene matches. CDR3: CASSSTGTGGGQPQHF. DNA of the CDR3: TGTGCCAGCAGCAGTACCGGGACAGGGGGCGGGCAGCCCCAGCATTTT.

Comment on this clonotype: Germline and junction disagree at one end, which may indicate a read error. This chain joins TRBV7-2 and TRBJ2-1; 7 bases are shared with TRBD2. CDR1 SGHTA and CDR2 FQGNSA come from the germline V gene. This CDR3 is 18 amino acids long. CDR3 amino acids: CASSLAARFLSSYNEQFF. The DNA for the CDR3 is TGTGCCAGCAGCCTAGCGGCCCGATTTCTGAGCTCCTACAATGAGCAGTTCTTC.

The chain combines TRBV7-9 with TRBJ2-5; D is unclear. Germline loops: CDR1 SEHNR, CDR2 FQNEAQ (reference sequence). V lost 0 bases and J lost 2, with 10 bases in between. This CDR3 is built from 15 residues. The CDR3 nucleotides read TGTGCCAGCAGCTTAGCGGGTAGCCAACAAGAGACCCAGTACTTC. Amino acid sequence: CASSLAGSQQETQYF.

The chain recombines TRBV12-3 or TRBV12-4 with TRBJ2-5; 8 nucleotides line up with TRBD2. This CDR3 has 16 residues. V dropped 7 bases and J dropped 9; count of bases not matched to a gene: 19. The DNA for the CDR3 is TGTGCCAGCAACATGTTAACAGGGCAAGTCGGGGGGGCCCAGTACTTC. This sequence encodes CASNMLTGQVGGAQYF.

CDR3 coding DNA: TGTGCCAGCAGCACGGACAGGGCGCCCAGGAATGAGCAGTTCTTC. It translates to CASSTDRAPRNEQFF. This chain joins TRBV5-6 and TRBJ2-1, with TRBD1 matching over 8 bases. CDR1 is SGHDT, CDR2 YYEEEE, per germline. V lost 4 bases, J lost 7 bases, and 10 bases stayed unmatched. This CDR3 spans 15 amino acids.

In its sample, this clonotype was seen a few times. The gene calls are TRBV7-2 and TRBJ2-4; TRBD1 matches 9 bases. Germline V gene lookup returns CDR1 SGHTA and CDR2 FQGNSA. This CDR3 is built from 17 residues. J gave up 2 bases and V 7 bases, and 12 bases lay outside the gene matches. This chain's CDR3 is CASTPTPGTGTKNIQYF. In DNA, the CDR3 is TGTGCCAGCACCCCTACCCCCGGGACAGGGACCAAAAACATTCAGTACTTC.

The chain couples TRBV19 to TRBJ1-1; D call uncertain. The germline gives CDR1 LNHDA, CDR2 SQIVND (reference sequence). V was trimmed by 3 bases and J by 3 bases, leaving 14 bases between them. The CDR3 consists of 15 residues. DNA for the CDR3: TGTGCCAGTAGTATCCCCATGGGGAGGGACACTGAAGCTTTCTTT. Its protein is CASSIPMGRDTEAFF.

The chain is built from TRBV15 and TRBJ2-1; 8 bases fit TRBD2. Trimming cost V 6 bases and J 8 bases; bases outside gene matches: 12. The CDR3 runs 15 residues. CDR1 and CDR2 from the germline V gene are LNHNV and YYDKDF (reference sequence). The CDR3 reads CATSSGRGGYYEQFF. The CDR3 region has the DNA TGTGCCACCAGTTCAGGTCGGGGGGGGTACTATGAGCAGTTCTTC.

This clonotype was observed many times. V and J are TRBV6-5 and TRBJ2-6; D unresolved. CDR1 MNHEY and CDR2 SVGAGI come from the germline V gene. With 0 bases removed from V and 0 bases from J, the gap between germline ends came to 0 bases. The CDR3 runs 14 residues. CDR3 coding DNA: TGTGCCAGCAGTTACTCCTCTGGGGCCAACGTCCTGACTTTC. Encoded protein: CASSYSSGANVLTF.

This clonotype was seen a handful of times. CDR3 amino acids: CASSIRSGRTNTGELFF. As DNA, the CDR3 is TGTGCCAGTAGTATAAGGAGCGGGAGGACGAACACCGGGGAGCTGTTTTTT. The chain links TRBV19 to TRBJ2-2; 9 bases align to TRBD2. The V and J ends lost 2 bases and 0 bases, in that order; junction bases with no gene match: 4. CDR1 and CDR2 (germline): LNHDA, SQIVND (reference sequence). This CDR3 is 17 amino acids long.

This chain uses TRBV28 with TRBJ1-3, with a weak D call TRBD1 (5 bases). The ends were cut back, 1 base at V and 1 base at J, with 11 bases in the middle. The CDR3 runs 16 residues. Germline CDR1 is MDHEN and CDR2 is SYDVKM. In DNA form, the CDR3 reads TGTGCCAGCAGTTTATTTAGACAGCCATCTGGAAACACCATATATTTT. Amino acid sequence: CASSLFRQPSGNTIYF.

This clonotype has only a few counts. The chain carries TRBV5-1 and TRBJ1-1, with D perhaps matching TRBD1 (5 bases). Germline CDR1 reads SGHRS; CDR2 reads YFSETQ. The CDR3 covers 14 residues. V dropped 0 bases and J dropped 5 bases, with 11 bases sitting between them. The DNA for the CDR3 is TGCGCCAGCAGCTTGGCCGAGGGGTTTACTGAAGCTTTCTTT. Its protein is CASSLAEGFTEAFF.

This clonotype was seen at least ten times. The chain couples TRBV7-2 to TRBJ2-5, with no clear D. Trimming removed 1 base at V and 2 bases at J, with 8 bases between. In germline, CDR1 is SGHTA, CDR2 FQGNSA. The CDR3 covers 14 residues. The CDR3 nucleotides are TGTGCCAGCAGCTTAGGGCTCCCTCAAGAGACCCAGTACTTC. Translating gives CASSLGLPQETQYF.

The table lists this clonotype with many counts. The rearrangement uses TRBV7-3 and TRBJ2-2, with 8 bases that match TRBD1. The CDR3 is 17 amino acids. J gave up 7 bases and V 5 bases, and 15 bases lay outside the gene matches. Germline loops: CDR1 SGHTA, CDR2 FQGTGA. In nucleotides, the CDR3 is TGTGCCAGCAGCCCATCACCCCGGACAGGGCATGGCGGGGAGCTGTTTTTT. The encoded protein is CASSPSPRTGHGGELFF. The full variable domain, rest sourced from reference TRBV7-3 and TRBJ2-2, is GAGVSQTPSNKVTEKGKYVELRCDPISGHTALYWYRQSLGQGPEFLIYFQGTGAADDSGLPNDRFFAVRPEGSVSTLKIQRTERGDSAVYLCASSPSPRTGHGGELFFGEGSRLTVL.

The CDR3 region has the DNA TGTGCCAGCAGCACGCGGGAGGGCTACGAGCAGTACTTC. Translated, it gives CASSTREGYEQYF. The rearrangement links TRBV5-4 to TRBJ2-7, with TRBD2 identical over 9 bases. Looked up from germline, CDR1 is SGHNT and CDR2 is YYREEE (reference sequence). This CDR3 is 13 amino acids long. V was pared by 4 bases and J by 3 bases, with 2 bases of the junction left unmatched.

This clonotype was seen ten or more times. The chain employs TRBV7-2 and TRBJ2-5; D gene unclear. V lost 4 bases and J lost 4, with 10 bases in between. The CDR3 contains 13 residues. From germline, CDR1 is SGHTA and CDR2 FQGNSA. The CDR3 region has the DNA TGTGCCAGCAGCTATGGACCGAGAGAGACCCAGTACTTC. It encodes CASSYGPRETQYF.

Only one count was recorded for this clonotype. At one end, the junction sequence differs from germline, possibly due to a read error. This chain links TRBV6-1 with TRBJ2-2; tentative D call: TRBD1 (6 bases). CDR1 and CDR2 (germline): MNHNS, SASEGT. The CDR3 covers 16 residues. CDR3 amino acids: CASSEGTVADTGALFF. The CDR3, as DNA: TGTGCCAGCAGTGAAGGGACAGTCGCGGACACCGGGGCGCTGTTTTTT.

This clonotype came up many times. CDR3 region: CASRASGIGRYNEQFF. Written as DNA, the CDR3 is TGTGCCAGTAGGGCCTCCGGGATAGGACGGTACAATGAGCAGTTCTTC. The V gene is TRBV19, the J gene TRBJ2-1; TRBD2 is a possible D gene (5 bases). V lost 6 bases and J lost 4, with 19 bases in between. Germline lookup yields CDR1 LNHDA and CDR2 SQIVND (reference sequence). This CDR3 comprises 16 residues.

This clonotype appeared many times. The DNA for the CDR3 is TGTGCCAGCAGCTCATCAGGGGGCGTCTCTGAAGCTTTCTTT. As protein: CASSSSGGVSEAFF. V usage is TRBV7-3 and J usage is TRBJ1-1; 8 nucleotides align to TRBD1. The CDR3 is made up of 14 amino acids. V lost 4 bases, J lost 6 bases, and 7 bases stayed unmatched. Per the germline V gene, CDR1 is SGHTA and CDR2 is FQGTGA.

This clonotype was counted a few times. The chain employs TRBV30 and TRBJ2-7, with 10 bases identical to TRBD1. Unmatched junction bases numbered 4, after V lost 3 bases and J lost 5 bases. There are 13 residues in the CDR3. The germline V gene has CDR1 GTSNPN and CDR2 SVGIG (reference sequence). CDR3 coding DNA: TGTGCCTGGAGCCCGGGACAGGGGAACGAGCAGTACTTC. Translation gives CAWSPGQGNEQYF.

The rearrangement joins TRBV2 to TRBJ2-5; D gene ambiguous. The CDR3 loop spans 13 amino acids. V was cut by 5 bases and J by 4 bases, with 11 bases left in between. CDR1 and CDR2 (germline): SNHLY, FYNNEI. The CDR3 DNA follows: TGTGCCAGCAGTTTCCAGCCAACAGAGACCCAGTACTTC. Translated, it gives CASSFQPTETQYF.

The rearrangement joins TRBV2 to TRBJ2-2; 8 bases are shared with TRBD2. There are 13 residues in the CDR3. Germline lookup yields CDR1 SNHLY and CDR2 FYNNEI. The V and J ends lost 11 bases and 5 bases, in that order; junction bases with no gene match: 7. This CDR3 is CACVAGLTGELFF. Written as DNA, the CDR3 is TGTGCCTGCGTAGCGGGACTGACCGGGGAGCTGTTTTTT.

This clonotype was detected a few times. The chain links TRBV4-3 to TRBJ2-5; TRBD2 matches 9 bases. Germline CDR1 LGHNA, CDR2 YSLEER. The V segment lost 4 bases and the J segment 4 bases; nucleotides outside the gene matches: 16. The CDR3 has 18 amino acids. CDR3 sequence: CASSRGVASAGGGETQYF. CDR3 coding DNA: TGCGCCAGCAGCCGGGGGGTTGCTTCAGCGGGAGGTGGAGAGACCCAGTACTTC.